This T cell receptor beta chain stems from a study of cytomegalovirus exposure and HLA in healthy donors. As to this clone: The antigen is undetermined.

CDR3 length equals 13 residues. Trimming stripped 4 bases from V and 6 bases from J, with 12 bases between. Germline CDR1 MDHEN, CDR2 SYDVKM. Each donor's status was that of a healthy bone marrow donor. Researchers ran the PCR with 60 Vbeta and 13 Jbeta primers. The data were produced by immunoSEQ multiplex PCR, yet TCRdb's version contains in-frame clones alone and is incomplete. The profile shows around 150,000 clones, 55% to 80% of them singletons. Notes on the study in general: Specificity of a few CMV-associated chains for CMV antigens was verified in vitro.

The genes are TRBV28 and TRBJ1-2; D possibly corresponds to TRBD1 (5 bases). This clonotype was sampled from a woman in her fifties or sixties in good health and CMV-seropositive. Sequencing was performed on PBMCs. The CDR3 here is CASSSQGFDGYTF. CDR3 nucleotide sequence: TGTGCCAGCAGTTCCCAGGGATTTGATGGCTACACCTTC.